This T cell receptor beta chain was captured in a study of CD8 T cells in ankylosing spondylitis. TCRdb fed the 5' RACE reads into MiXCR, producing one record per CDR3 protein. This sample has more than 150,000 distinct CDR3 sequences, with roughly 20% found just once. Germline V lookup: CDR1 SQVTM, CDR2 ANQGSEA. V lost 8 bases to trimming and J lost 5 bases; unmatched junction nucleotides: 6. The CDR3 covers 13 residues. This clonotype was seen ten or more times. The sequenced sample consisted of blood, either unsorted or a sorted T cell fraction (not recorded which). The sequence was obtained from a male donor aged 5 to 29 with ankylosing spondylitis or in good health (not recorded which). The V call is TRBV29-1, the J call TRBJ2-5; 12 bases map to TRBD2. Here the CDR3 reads CSIETSGSETQYF. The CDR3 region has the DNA TGCAGCATCGAGACTAGCGGGAGTGAGACCCAGTACTTC.